A selection of T cell receptor beta chains follows, all from one sample in a study of cytomegalovirus exposure and HLA in healthy donors. Measured with immunoSEQ multiplex PCR; TCRdb has only the in-frame clones, and not every one. The data contain about 160,000 clones, 80% to 85% of them seen just once; the ten biggest clones take up roughly 1%. Material: PBMCs. All receptors derive from a man aged 25-45 years in good health and CMV-seronegative. Both conserved end residues are part of each CDR3.

V	J	CDR3
TRBV10-2	TRBJ1-6	CASSENRYNSPLHF
TRBV4-1	TRBJ2-2	CASSQPSGTGAGELFF
TRBV7-9	TRBJ1-3	CASSLGGLGLENTIYF
TRBV25-1	TRBJ2-1	CASSFLPGTGDNEQFF
TRBV11-2	TRBJ1-2	CASSFRTGGLDYGYTF
TRBV7-9	TRBJ2-7	CASSQPTEFYEQYF
TRBV4-1	TRBJ1-4	CASSLFYSGTPLAMGGEKLFF
TRBV11-2	TRBJ2-7	CASSLAAGEAYEQYF
TRBV6-5	TRBJ1-2	CASSYSGHRGGYTF
TRBV18	TRBJ2-3	CASSKTMAGGTDTQYF
TRBV13	TRBJ1-4	CASSQRLTGLNEKLFF
TRBV7-9	TRBJ2-1	CASSLTGTSGTGGQFF
TRBV11-3	TRBJ1-2	CASSLGSRDRGGYTF
TRBV27	TRBJ2-7	CASSITGDSYEQYF
TRBV13	TRBJ2-7	CASSLTGAEQYF
TRBV4-1	TRBJ2-2	CASSLQGQGITGELFF
TRBV6-6	TRBJ1-1	CAGADGAEAFF
TRBV5-5	TRBJ1-4	CASSLARTGFNEKLFF